One and the same sample provided the 31 T cell receptor beta chains below, sequenced in a study of human T cells and chemical hapten exposure. Time point reported: pre-sensitization, week 0. Treatment reported: therapeutic diphenylcyclopropenone sensitization with weekly scalp DPC. Each CDR3 protein gets one entry after TCRdb re-called the RACE reads with MiXCR. The sample lists a few hundred thousand distinct CDR3 sequences; 8.6% were seen once. The sample was whole blood, taken in connection with sensitization to the hapten diphenylcyclopropenone (DPC). The receptors were gathered from a woman between 40 and 50 years old with alopecia areata. Some clones in this sample may be carry-over from other donors' samples.

The chain uses TRBV29-1 and TRBJ2-7, with D unresolved. Per the germline V gene, CDR1 is SQVTM and CDR2 is ANQGSEA. V was pared by 4 bases and J by 6 bases, with 13 bases between. There are 12 residues in the CDR3. This chain's CDR3 is CSVAKSASEQYF. CDR3 DNA sequence: TGCAGCGTTGCCAAGTCGGCCTCCGAGCAGTACTTC.

This clonotype showed up just a few times. CDR3 protein: CASSSGGKPEAFF. CDR3 in DNA: TGTGCCAGCTCATCGGGAGGGAAGCCTGAAGCTTTCTTT. The V and J genes are TRBV18 and TRBJ1-1, with unresolved D. Germline V gene data show CDR1 as KGHSH and CDR2 as LQKENI. The length of the CDR3 is 13 residues. Trimming removed 5 bases at V and 6 bases at J, with 13 bases between.

In this sample, this clonotype turned up a few times. The V gene is TRBV28, the J gene TRBJ2-1, with 14 bases fitting TRBD2. Germline CDR1 MDHEN, CDR2 SYDVKM. The CDR3 spans 16 residues. The ends lost 4 bases at V and 7 bases at J; junction bases unmatched: 6. DNA of the CDR3: TGTGCCAGCAGTTCGGGGACTAGCGGGAGAGGAAATGAGCAGTTCTTC. It encodes CASSSGTSGRGNEQFF.

This clonotype was seen repeatedly, ten times or more. This chain joins TRBV7-9 and TRBJ2-7; the match to TRBD2 covers 9 bases. Germline values: CDR1 SEHNR, CDR2 FQNEAQ (reference sequence). V trimming: 5 bases; J trimming: 1 base; junction bases outside the gene matches: 6. The CDR3 covers 15 residues. DNA for the CDR3: TGTGCCAGCAGCCTGAGCGGGAGGATGTCCTACGAGCAGTACTTC. Amino acids: CASSLSGRMSYEQYF.

This clonotype was detected a few times. This rearrangement joins TRBV6-5 to TRBJ2-1; D is possibly TRBD2 (5 bases). The V and J ends lost 6 bases and 8 bases respectively, with 8 bases between them. This CDR3 is built from 11 residues. CDR1 MNHEY and CDR2 SVGAGI come from the germline V gene. The CDR3 DNA is TGTGCCAGCAGACACGGGGATGAGCAGTTCTTC. This encodes CASRHGDEQFF.

The chain employs TRBV7-9 and TRBJ2-3; 8 bases line up with TRBD2. The CDR3 is made up of 15 amino acids. V lost 4 bases and J lost 4; bases outside the gene matches: 7. Germline V CDR1 and CDR2: SEHNR, FQNEAQ (reference sequence). The CDR3 loop is CASSSRPAGADTQYF. CDR3 nucleotide sequence: TGTGCCAGCAGCTCCCGCCCAGCGGGGGCAGATACGCAGTATTTT.

This clonotype was observed a handful of times. The genes are TRBV5-1 and TRBJ2-7, with D perhaps matching TRBD1 (5 bases). The CDR3 has 14 amino acids. Trimming removed 3 bases at V and 1 base at J, with 11 bases between. Germline lookup yields CDR1 SGHRS and CDR2 YFSETQ. In DNA, the CDR3 is TGCGCCAGCAGCTCAATCCAGGGATCCTACGAGCAGTACTTC. It encodes CASSSIQGSYEQYF.

This clonotype was seen repeatedly, ten times or more. The rearrangement uses TRBV6-1 and TRBJ2-2; D gene ambiguous. The CDR3 covers 16 residues. CDR1 and CDR2 from the germline V gene are MNHNS and SASEGT. Trimming pared 8 bases from V and 6 bases from J, leaving 22 bases between. The CDR3: CASDAPLQRKAGELFF. The DNA for the CDR3 is TGTGCCAGCGACGCCCCCCTCCAAAGGAAGGCCGGGGAGCTGTTTTTT.

The table lists this clonotype with a few counts. The chain employs TRBV11-2 and TRBJ1-3, with 7 bases identical to TRBD1. The CDR3 runs 17 residues. From germline, CDR1 is SGHAT and CDR2 FQNNGV. J lost 2 bases, V lost 5 bases, and 12 bases had no gene match. CDR3: CASSRDRPSSTGNTIYF. The CDR3 coding sequence is TGTGCCAGCAGCCGGGACAGACCCTCCTCCACTGGAAACACCATATATTTT.

The rearrangement joins TRBV19 to TRBJ2-1; the match to TRBD2 covers 11 bases. The germline V gene has CDR1 LNHDA and CDR2 SQIVND (reference sequence). The CDR3 has 16 residues. V gave up 6 bases and J gave up 1 base; unmatched junction bases: 5. The DNA for the CDR3 is TGTGCCAGTAGCACCCCTAGCGGGAGGTCCTACAATGAGCAGTTCTTC. Protein product: CASSTPSGRSYNEQFF.

The chain recombines TRBV3-1 with TRBJ2-2; D gene unclear. CDR3 size: 15 residues. CDR1 LGHDT and CDR2 YNNKEL come from the germline V gene (reference sequence). V was clipped by 1 base and J by 4 bases, with 10 bases between them. As DNA, the CDR3 is TGTGCCAGCAGCCAAGTTGTAGGTAGCACCGGGGAGCTGTTTTTT. Encoded protein: CASSQVVGSTGELFF. Based on the CDR3 plus reference TRBV3-1 and TRBJ2-2, the full variable domain is DTAVSQTPKYLVTQMGNDKSIKCEQNLGHDTMYWYKQDSKKFLKIMFSYNNKELIINETVPNRFSPKSPDKAHLNLHINSLELGDSAVYFCASSQVVGSTGELFFGEGSRLTVL.

CDR3 nucleotide sequence: TGCAGTGCCGCCCTGACGAGGGACCGCAATCAGCCCCAGCATTTT. This encodes CSAALTRDRNQPQHF. V gene TRBV20-1 combines with J gene TRBJ1-5; D may be TRBD1 (5 bases). From germline, CDR1 is DFQATT and CDR2 SNEGSKA (reference sequence). There are 15 residues in the CDR3. Trimming cost V 6 bases and J 2 bases, with 17 bases left between them.

The chain is built from TRBV20-1 and TRBJ1-1, with D possibly being TRBD1 (5 bases). CDR1 and CDR2 (germline): DFQATT, SNEGSKA (reference sequence). The CDR3 runs to 14 residues. V was cut by 3 bases and J by 4 bases, with 15 bases left in between. The CDR3 loop is CSASKPGLFTEAFF. In DNA, the CDR3 is TGCAGTGCTAGCAAACCGGGACTTTTCACTGAAGCTTTCTTT.

This clonotype was found a few times. The genes are TRBV12-3 or TRBV12-4 and TRBJ1-1, with 7 bases aligning to TRBD1. This CDR3 region has 15 residues. Trimming took 5 bases from V and 5 from J; bases not matched to a gene: 11. In DNA form, the CDR3 reads TGTGCCAGCAGTCTTCTCTCAGGGGGTGGTACTGAAGCTTTCTTT. This sequence encodes CASSLLSGGGTEAFF.

The table lists this clonotype with a few counts. The rearrangement uses TRBV24-1 and TRBJ2-3, with TRBD2 identical over 14 bases. Trimming at V came to 5 bases and at J to 8 bases, leaving 5 bases not matched to a gene. The germline V gene encodes CDR1 KGHDR and CDR2 SFDVKD. The CDR3 is made up of 15 amino acids. The CDR3 DNA is TGTGCCACCAGTGGACTAGCGGGAGGGCCGGGTACGCAGTATTTT. This codes for CATSGLAGGPGTQYF.

V gene TRBV24-1 combines with J gene TRBJ2-7; 8 nucleotides agree with TRBD2. V lost 9 bases, J lost 5 bases, and 11 bases stayed unmatched. Germline V CDR1 and CDR2: KGHDR, SFDVKD. There are 14 residues in the CDR3. The CDR3 here is CATQRDSGTHEQYF. CDR3 sequence (DNA): TGTGCCACCCAGAGAGATAGCGGGACCCACGAGCAGTACTTC.

The chain combines TRBV10-3 with TRBJ2-3, with 11 bases fitting TRBD1. Unmatched junction bases numbered 4, after V lost 6 bases and J lost 2 bases. The germline V gene encodes CDR1 ENHRY and CDR2 SYGVKD. CDR3 length: 15 residues. As DNA, the CDR3 is TGTGCCATCAGCCGGACAGGGGGCGACACAGATACGCAGTATTTT. Its protein product is CAISRTGGDTDTQYF.

This clonotype was detected only a few times. The CDR3 DNA is TGTGCCAGCAGTTTCGGATCCATGAACACTGAAGCTTTCTTT. This codes for CASSFGSMNTEAFF. The rearrangement links TRBV12-3 or TRBV12-4 to TRBJ1-1; no clear D. The CDR3 totals 14 residues. V lost 3 bases, J lost 0 bases, and 8 bases lay in between.

This clonotype was found a few times. The chain has TRBV27 and TRBJ1-5, with 9 bases aligning to TRBD1. This CDR3 has 15 amino acids. CDR1 is MNHEY and CDR2 is SMNVEV in the germline V gene (reference sequence). With V trimmed by 5 bases and J by 1 base, 3 bases remained unmatched. The DNA for the CDR3 is TGTGCCAGCAGTCTCGGGACAGGGAGCAATCAGCCCCAGCATTTT. Residues: CASSLGTGSNQPQHF.

The chain joins TRBV4-3 to TRBJ2-6; 8 positions agree with TRBD1. There are 15 residues in the CDR3. Germline V gene sequence: CDR1 LGHNA, CDR2 YSLEER. Germline trimming cut 4 bases from V and 4 bases from J; bases unmatched to any gene: 3. The CDR3 nucleotides read TGCGCCAGCAGCCTCAGGGGGCGCGGGGCCAACGTCCTGACTTTC. The encoded protein is CASSLRGRGANVLTF.

This clonotype has more than one count but fewer than ten. This chain joins TRBV6-5 and TRBJ2-5, with 9 bases identical to TRBD1. From germline, CDR1 is MNHEY and CDR2 SVGAGI. The CDR3 consists of 16 residues. The J segment lost 1 base and the V segment lost 4 bases, leaving 7 bases of the junction unmatched. In nucleotides, the CDR3 is TGTGCCAGCAGTTGGGGACAGGGAAATCTCCAAGAGACCCAGTACTTC. Its translation is CASSWGQGNLQETQYF.

The chain carries TRBV28 and TRBJ2-7; 7 bases match TRBD1. The J segment lost 1 base and the V segment lost 5 bases, leaving 11 bases of the junction unmatched. The CDR3 extends over 16 amino acids. Germline V lookup: CDR1 MDHEN, CDR2 SYDVKM. The CDR3 DNA follows: TGTGCCAGCAGTCCAACACCGACAGGGCCGTCCTACGAGCAGTACTTC. Translating it yields CASSPTPTGPSYEQYF.

This rearrangement joins TRBV7-2 to TRBJ2-5; a possible D gene is TRBD1 (5 bases). Between the trimmed V and J ends, which lost 4 bases and 1 base, there was a span of 10 bases. The CDR3 is 14 amino acids. CDR1 and CDR2 (germline): SGHTA, FQGNSA. The CDR3 is CASSWQGIQETQYF. The CDR3 nucleotides are TGTGCCAGCAGCTGGCAGGGTATCCAAGAGACCCAGTACTTC.

This clonotype was detected many times. The chain uses TRBV9 and TRBJ2-3; D gene uncertain. Germline CDR1 is SGDLS and CDR2 is YYNGEE. The V and J ends lost 4 bases and 1 base respectively, with 10 bases between them. The CDR3 has 14 residues. This CDR3 reads CASSKVPGTDTQYF. The CDR3 nucleotides read TGTGCCAGCAGCAAGGTCCCAGGCACAGATACGCAGTATTTT. Filled out from reference TRBV9 and TRBJ2-3, the complete variable domain reads DSGVTQTPKHLITATGQRVTLRCSPRSGDLSVYWYQQSLDQGLQFLIQYYNGEERAKGNILERFSAQQFPDLHSELNLSSLELGDSALYFCASSKVPGTDTQYFGPGTRLTVL.

This clonotype was counted between two and nine times. The V gene is TRBV11-2, the J gene TRBJ2-1, with no clear D. The CDR3 runs 15 residues. Germline CDR1 SGHAT, CDR2 FQNNGV. Trimming cost V 5 bases and J 6 bases, with 17 bases left between them. This chain's CDR3 is CASSPRSLLGNEQFF. The CDR3 nucleotides read TGTGCCAGCAGCCCCCGGTCTCTTCTGGGCAATGAGCAGTTCTTC.

This clonotype was counted between two and nine times. The rearrangement uses TRBV7-2 and TRBJ1-6; maybe TRBD1 (6 bases). Trimming shortened V by 5 bases and J by 3 bases, and 11 bases separated the two germline ends. Per the germline V gene, CDR1 is SGHTA and CDR2 is FQGNSA. CDR3 size: 15 residues. CDR3 bases: TGTGCCAGCAGCCCGCCAGGGGTCTATAATTCACCCCTCCACTTT. It specifies CASSPPGVYNSPLHF.

This clonotype appeared a few times. The chain recombines TRBV6-5 with TRBJ2-7; D is uncertain. Germline V lookup: CDR1 MNHEY, CDR2 SVGAGI. The CDR3 is 12 amino acids. Between the trimmed V and J ends, which lost 8 bases and 7 bases, there was a span of 15 bases. In DNA form, the CDR3 reads TGTGCCAGCGCCACTCAAAGTCGGGAGCAGTACTTC. Protein sequence: CASATQSREQYF.

The chain employs TRBV19 and TRBJ1-5, with D perhaps matching TRBD1 (5 bases). The germline V gene has CDR1 LNHDA and CDR2 SQIVND (reference sequence). There are 13 residues in the CDR3. V shed 8 bases and J shed 1 base, with 9 bases lying between them. The CDR3 DNA is TGTGCCAGTGGTCAGGGAAGCAATCAGCCCCAGCATTTT. Encoded protein: CASGQGSNQPQHF.

This clonotype was seen at least ten times. This sequence joins TRBV10-3 and TRBJ2-3; TRBD2 matches 10 bases. V lost 8 bases to trimming and J lost 2 bases; unmatched junction nucleotides: 4. The germline gives CDR1 ENHRY, CDR2 SYGVKD. This CDR3 region has 14 residues. The CDR3 region is CAIRAGGFTDTQYF. In DNA, the CDR3 is TGTGCCATCCGAGCGGGAGGGTTCACAGATACGCAGTATTTT.

The gene calls are TRBV6-5 and TRBJ2-7; 7 bases agree with TRBD1. The germline V gene has CDR1 MNHEY and CDR2 SVGAGI. The CDR3 spans 12 residues. The J segment lost 6 bases and the V segment lost 7 bases, leaving 6 bases of the junction unmatched. This chain's CDR3 is CASKTGPGEQYF. The CDR3, as DNA: TGTGCCAGCAAGACAGGGCCGGGCGAGCAGTACTTC.

This clonotype has ten or more counts. The chain joins TRBV5-1 to TRBJ1-1; D gene unclear. This CDR3 spans 12 amino acids. The V end was cut by 0 bases, the J end by 8 bases, with 8 bases between. Germline assignment: CDR1 SGHRS and CDR2 YFSETQ. The CDR3 sequence is CASSLGRSEAFF. CDR3 DNA: TGCGCCAGCAGCTTGGGAAGATCCGAAGCTTTCTTT. The full variable domain, rest sourced from reference TRBV5-1 and TRBJ1-1, is KAGVTQTPRYLIKTRGQQVTLSCSPISGHRSVSWYQQTPGQGLQFLFEYFSETQRNKGNFPGRFSGRQFSNSRSEMNVSTLELGDSALYLCASSLGRSEAFFGQGTRLTVV.